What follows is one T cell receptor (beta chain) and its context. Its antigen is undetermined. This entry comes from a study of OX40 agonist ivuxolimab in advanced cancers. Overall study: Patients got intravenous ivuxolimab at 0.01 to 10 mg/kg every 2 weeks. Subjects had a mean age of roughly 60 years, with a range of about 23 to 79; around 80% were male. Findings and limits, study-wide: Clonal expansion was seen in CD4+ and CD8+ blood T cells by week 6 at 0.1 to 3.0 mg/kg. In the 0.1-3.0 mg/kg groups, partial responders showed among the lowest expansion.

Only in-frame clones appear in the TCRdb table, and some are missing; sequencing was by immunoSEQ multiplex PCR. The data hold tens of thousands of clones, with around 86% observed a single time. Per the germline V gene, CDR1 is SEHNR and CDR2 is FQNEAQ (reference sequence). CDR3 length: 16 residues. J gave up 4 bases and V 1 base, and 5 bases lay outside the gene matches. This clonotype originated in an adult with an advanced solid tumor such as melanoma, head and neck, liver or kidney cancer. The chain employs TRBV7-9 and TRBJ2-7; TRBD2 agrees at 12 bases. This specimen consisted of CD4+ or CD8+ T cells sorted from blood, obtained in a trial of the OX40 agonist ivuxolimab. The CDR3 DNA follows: TGTGCCAGCAGCTTAGGACTAGCGGGAGTAGGTTACGAGCAGTACTTC. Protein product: CASSLGLAGVGYEQYF.